The present TCR beta chain was sequenced within a study of T cell repertoires in cytomegalovirus infection. Study at large: Public TCR beta signature analysis indicated the presence of both CMV infection and matching HLA type. Study-wide points: Based on cumulative public TCR beta family frequency, carriers of CMV plus the relevant HLA were identified. HLA-C-restricted CMV clonotypes gave the most frequent clonotype in two of eight donors.

This clonotype was picked up many times. Its antigen is still unknown. Each CDR3 protein gets one entry after TCRdb re-called the reads with MiXCR. The sample shows under 350,000 distinct CDR3 sequences, over 7.5% of them seen only once. Trimming shortened V by 3 bases and J by 8 bases, and 19 bases separated the two germline ends. Germline values: CDR1 LNHDA, CDR2 SQIVND (reference sequence). This CDR3 region has 15 residues. This chain uses TRBV19 with TRBJ1-1; tentative D call: TRBD1 (5 bases). The sequenced sample was PBMCs. The TCR originated in a human donor in good health (CMV status not recorded). Some clones in this sample may be carry-over from other donors' samples. CDR3 nucleotide sequence: TGTGCCAGTAGTATGGGACGGAGTAACTACAACGAAGCTTTCTTT. Its translation is CASSMGRSNYNEAFF.